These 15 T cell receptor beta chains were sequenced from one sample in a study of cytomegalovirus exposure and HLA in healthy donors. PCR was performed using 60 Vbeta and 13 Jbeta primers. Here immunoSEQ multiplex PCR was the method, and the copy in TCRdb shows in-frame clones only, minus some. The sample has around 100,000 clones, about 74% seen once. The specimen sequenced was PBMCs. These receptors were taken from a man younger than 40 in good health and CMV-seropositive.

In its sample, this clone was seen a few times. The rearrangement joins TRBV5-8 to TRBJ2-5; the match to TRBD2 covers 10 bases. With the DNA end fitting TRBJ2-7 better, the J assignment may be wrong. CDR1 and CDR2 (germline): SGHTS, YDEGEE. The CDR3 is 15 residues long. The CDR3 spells CASSWRTSGYYEQYF. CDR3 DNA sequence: TGTGCCAGCAGCTGGCGGACTAGCGGATACTACGAGCAGTACTTC.

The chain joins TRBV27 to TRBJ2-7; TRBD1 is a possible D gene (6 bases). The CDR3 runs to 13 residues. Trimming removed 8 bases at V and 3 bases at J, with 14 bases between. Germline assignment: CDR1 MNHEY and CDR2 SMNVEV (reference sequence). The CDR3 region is CASRPGQLYEQYF. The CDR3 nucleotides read TGTGCCAGCCGCCCTGGACAGCTCTACGAGCAGTACTTC.

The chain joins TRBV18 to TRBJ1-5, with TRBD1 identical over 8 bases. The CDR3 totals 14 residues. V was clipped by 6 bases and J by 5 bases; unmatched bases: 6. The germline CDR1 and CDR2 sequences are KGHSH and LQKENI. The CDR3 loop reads CASSQQGGYQPQHF. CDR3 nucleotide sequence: TGTGCCAGCTCCCAACAGGGGGGCTATCAGCCCCAGCATTTT. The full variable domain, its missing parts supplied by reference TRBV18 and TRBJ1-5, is NAGVMQNPRHLVRRRGQEARLRCSPMKGHSHVYWYRQLPEEGLKFMVYLQKENIIDESGMPKERFSAEFPKEGPSILRIQQVVRGDSAAYFCASSQQGGYQPQHFGDGTRLSIL.

The CDR3 here is CASSLGLTGSNEKLFF. The CDR3 DNA follows: TGTGCCAGCAGTTTAGGGCTGACAGGGAGTAATGAAAAACTGTTTTTT. The rearrangement joins TRBV28 to TRBJ1-4; 7 positions match TRBD1. Germline trimming cut 2 bases from V and 4 bases from J; bases unmatched to any gene: 7. This CDR3 comprises 16 residues. Looked up from germline, CDR1 is MDHEN and CDR2 is SYDVKM.

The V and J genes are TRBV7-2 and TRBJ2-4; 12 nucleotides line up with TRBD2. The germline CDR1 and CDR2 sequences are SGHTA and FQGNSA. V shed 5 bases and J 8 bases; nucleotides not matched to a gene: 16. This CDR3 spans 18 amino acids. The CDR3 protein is CASSPQGASGGAGYIQYF. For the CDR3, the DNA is TGTGCCAGCAGCCCTCAGGGGGCTAGCGGGGGGGCCGGGTACATTCAGTACTTC.

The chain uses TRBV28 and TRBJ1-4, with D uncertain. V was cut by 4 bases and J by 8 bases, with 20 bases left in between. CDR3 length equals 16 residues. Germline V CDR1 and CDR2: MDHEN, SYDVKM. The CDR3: CASSSSGLPLSEKLFF. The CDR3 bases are TGTGCCAGCAGTTCATCCGGACTGCCCCTCAGCGAAAAACTGTTTTTT.

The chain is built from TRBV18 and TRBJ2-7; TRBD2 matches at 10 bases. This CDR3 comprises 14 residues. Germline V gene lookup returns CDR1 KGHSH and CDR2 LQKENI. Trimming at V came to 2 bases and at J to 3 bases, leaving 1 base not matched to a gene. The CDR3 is CASSPGTSVYEQYF. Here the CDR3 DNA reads TGTGCCAGCTCACCAGGGACTAGCGTCTACGAGCAGTACTTC.

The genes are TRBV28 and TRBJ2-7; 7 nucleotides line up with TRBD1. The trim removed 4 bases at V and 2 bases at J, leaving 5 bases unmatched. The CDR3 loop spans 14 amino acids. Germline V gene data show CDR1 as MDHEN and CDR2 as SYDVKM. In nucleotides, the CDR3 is TGTGCCAGCAGTTCAGGACAGGCCGCCTACGAGCAGTACTTC. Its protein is CASSSGQAAYEQYF.

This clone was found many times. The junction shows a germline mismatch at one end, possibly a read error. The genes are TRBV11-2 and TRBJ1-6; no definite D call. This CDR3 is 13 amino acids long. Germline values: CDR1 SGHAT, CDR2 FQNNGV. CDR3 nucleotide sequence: TGTGCCAGCACCTTAGCTACCCCGACACGCCCGGCGTTT. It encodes CASTLATPTRPAF. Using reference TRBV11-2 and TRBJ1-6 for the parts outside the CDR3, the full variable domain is EAGVAQSPRYKIIEKRQSVAFWCNPISGHATLYWYQQILGQGPKLLIQFQNNGVVDDSQLPKDRFSAERLKGVDSTLKIQPAKLEDSAVYLCASTLATPTRPAFGNGTRLTVT.

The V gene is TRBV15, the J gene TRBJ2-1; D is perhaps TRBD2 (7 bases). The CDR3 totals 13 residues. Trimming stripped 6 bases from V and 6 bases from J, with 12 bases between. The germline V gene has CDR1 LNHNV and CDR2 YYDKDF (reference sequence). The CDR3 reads CATRGGAINEQFF. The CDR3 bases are TGTGCCACCAGGGGGGGGGCGATCAATGAGCAGTTCTTC.

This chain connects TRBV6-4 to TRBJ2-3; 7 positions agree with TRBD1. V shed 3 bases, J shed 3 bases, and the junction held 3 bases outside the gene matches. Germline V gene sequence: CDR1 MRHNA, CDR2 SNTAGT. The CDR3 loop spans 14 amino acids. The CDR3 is CASSETGETDTQYF. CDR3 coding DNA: TGTGCCAGCAGTGAAACAGGGGAGACAGATACGCAGTATTTT.

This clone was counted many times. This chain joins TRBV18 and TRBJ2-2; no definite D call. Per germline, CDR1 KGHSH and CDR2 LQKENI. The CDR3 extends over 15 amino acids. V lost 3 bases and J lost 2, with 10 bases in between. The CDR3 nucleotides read TGTGCCAGCTCACCGGGCAGAAGAAACACCGGGGAGCTGTTTTTT. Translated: CASSPGRRNTGELFF.

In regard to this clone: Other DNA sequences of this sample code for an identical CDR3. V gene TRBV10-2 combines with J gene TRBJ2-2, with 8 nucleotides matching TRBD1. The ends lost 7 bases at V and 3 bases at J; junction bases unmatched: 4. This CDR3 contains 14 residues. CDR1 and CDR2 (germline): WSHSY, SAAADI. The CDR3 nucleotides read TGCGCCAGCAAAGACAGGGGCGACACCGGGGAGCTGTTTTTT. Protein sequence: CASKDRGDTGELFF.

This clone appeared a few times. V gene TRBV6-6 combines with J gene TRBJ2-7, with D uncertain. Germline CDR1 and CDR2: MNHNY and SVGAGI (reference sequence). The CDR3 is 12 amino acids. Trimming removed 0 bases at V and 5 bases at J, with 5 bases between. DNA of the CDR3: TGTGCCAGCAGTTACTCTGGCCACGAGCAGTACTTC. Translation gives CASSYSGHEQYF.

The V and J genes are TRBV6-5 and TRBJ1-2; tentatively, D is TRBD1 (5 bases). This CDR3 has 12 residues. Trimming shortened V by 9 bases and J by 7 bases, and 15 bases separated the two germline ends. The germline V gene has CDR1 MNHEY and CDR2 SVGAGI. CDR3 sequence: CASQGLGSGYTF. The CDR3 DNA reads TGTGCCAGTCAGGGACTAGGCTCTGGCTACACCTTC.